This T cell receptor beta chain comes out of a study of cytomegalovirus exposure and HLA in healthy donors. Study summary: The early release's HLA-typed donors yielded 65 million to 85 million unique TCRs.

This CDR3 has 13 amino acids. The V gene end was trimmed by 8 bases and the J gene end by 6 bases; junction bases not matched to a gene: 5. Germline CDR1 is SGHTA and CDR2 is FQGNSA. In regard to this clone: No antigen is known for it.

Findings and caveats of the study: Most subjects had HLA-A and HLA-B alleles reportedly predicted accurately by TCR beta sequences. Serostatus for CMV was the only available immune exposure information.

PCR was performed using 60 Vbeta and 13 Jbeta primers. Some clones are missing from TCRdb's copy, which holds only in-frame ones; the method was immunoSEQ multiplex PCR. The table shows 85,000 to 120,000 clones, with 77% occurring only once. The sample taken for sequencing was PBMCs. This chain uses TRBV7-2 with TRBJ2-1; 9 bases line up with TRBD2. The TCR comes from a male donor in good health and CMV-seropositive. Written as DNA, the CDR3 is TGTGCCAGCGGGGTAGCGGGAGTCAATGAGCAGTTCTTC. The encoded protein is CASGVAGVNEQFF.